This TCR beta chain appears in the sequencing data of a study of neurological immune-mediated disorders. Study-level results: TCR clonal expansion peaked in HTLV-1-associated myelopathy patients and was lowest in multiple sclerosis patients.

This clonotype has a count of ten or more. What it binds is unknown. TCRdb called the 5' RACE reads again in MiXCR, with one record for every CDR3 protein. The data hold about 49,000 distinct CDR3 sequences, with under 15% observed a single time. V lost 1 base and J 8 bases, leaving 11 bases between the germline ends. This CDR3 has 13 amino acids. Germline V gene data show CDR1 as LGHDT and CDR2 as YNNKEL (reference sequence). Time point: longitudinal time-point 2. Unsorted libraries were prepared from 2 million PBMCs that had been stored at -80 C. This TCR was recovered from a male donor with HTLV-1-associated myelopathy (HAM/TSP). Sequenced input: PBMCs. The rearrangement joins TRBV3-1 to TRBJ1-2, with D possibly TRBD1 on 5 matching bases. The DNA for the CDR3 is TGTGCCAGCAGCCAAGCCGGACGGGGGGGCTACACCTTC. Its protein product is CASSQAGRGGYTF. The entire variable domain, with the rest obtained from reference TRBV3-1 and TRBJ1-2, is as follows: DTAVSQTPKYLVTQMGNDKSIKCEQNLGHDTMYWYKQDSKKFLKIMFSYNNKELIINETVPNRFSPKSPDKAHLNLHINSLELGDSAVYFCASSQAGRGGYTFGSGTRLTVV.